This T cell receptor (beta chain) emerged from a study of metastatic and nonmetastatic thyroid tumors. On the study more broadly: Blood and tumor or nodule tissue repertoires from malignant and benign thyroid patients were compared.

Study-wide points: In blood and tumor, TCR beta diversity was reportedly significantly higher in malignant thyroid tumors than in benign nodules.

TCRdb re-clonotyped the PCR reads via MiXCR. Of some 10,000 clones listed, about 25% are singletons. Germline V gene sequence: CDR1 MNHNS, CDR2 SASEGT. With 5 bases removed from V and 7 bases from J, the gap between germline ends came to 17 bases. The length of the CDR3 is 14 residues. This clone was detected a few times. Its antigen is currently unknown. All patients were untreated before thyroid surgery. The clonotype originates from a female donor with papillary thyroid cancer or a benign thyroid nodule (not recorded which). Some clones in this sample may be carry-over from other donors' samples. Specimen: tumor tissue. This chain connects TRBV6-1 to TRBJ2-5, with D possibly TRBD1 on 7 matching bases. The CDR3 protein is CASSTGGQLGTQYF. For the CDR3, the DNA is TGTGCCAGCAGTACCGGGGGACAGTTGGGGACCCAGTACTTC.